The 20 T cell receptor beta chains below all came from one sample that was sequenced in a study of T cell changes during pregnancy in multiple sclerosis. Profiled with immunoSEQ multiplex PCR; TCRdb holds only in-frame clones, not every one. The data show around 34,000 clones, about 94% seen once. Sequencing used CD4+ T cells from peripheral blood mononuclear cells, obtained in the second trimester of pregnancy. The origin of the receptors is a female donor with multiple sclerosis, enrolled in a pregnancy study.

The sample holds one count of this clone. The chain couples TRBV19 to TRBJ1-2; 7 bases are shared with TRBD1. The germline V gene encodes CDR1 LNHDA and CDR2 SQIVND (reference sequence). The CDR3 sequence is 19 residues long. V trimming: 5 bases; J trimming: 8 bases; junction bases outside the gene matches: 26. CDR3 in DNA: TGTGCCAGTAGTTCTGCCGCTCGGGACAGAAGATGGGGCCTCGGGGGCTACACCTTC. It encodes CASSSAARDRRWGLGGYTF.

The chain combines TRBV5-1 with TRBJ2-1; TRBD2 aligns across 12 bases. Germline CDR1 is SGHRS and CDR2 is YFSETQ. V was pared by 3 bases and J by 7 bases, with 5 bases of the junction left unmatched. The CDR3 spans 15 residues. CDR3 DNA sequence: TGCGCCAGCAGCTCACTAGCGGGGGGCGGGAATGAGCAGTTCTTC. This codes for CASSSLAGGGNEQFF.

The J gene is TRBJ2-5, the V gene TRBV19; possible D gene TRBD1, 5 bases. The CDR3 spans 13 residues. The V end lost 4 bases, the J end lost 5 bases, and 11 bases lay between the germline ends. Per germline, CDR1 LNHDA and CDR2 SQIVND (reference sequence). The CDR3 bases are TGTGCCAGTAGTACGCAGGGAACGGAGACCCAGTACTTC. Translated: CASSTQGTETQYF.

This clone was seen just once. The rearrangement uses TRBV7-9 and TRBJ1-1; the D gene is possibly TRBD1 (5 bases). Germline CDR1 SEHNR, CDR2 FQNEAQ (reference sequence). CDR3 size: 11 residues. Trimming cost V 4 bases and J 10 bases, with 10 bases left between them. DNA of the CDR3: TGTGCCAGCAGCTCGGTGGGGGGAGCTTTCTTT. Its protein product is CASSSVGGAFF. Complete variable domain (other parts from reference TRBV7-9 and TRBJ1-1): DTGVSQNPRHKITKRGQNVTFRCDPISEHNRLYWYRQTLGQGPEFLTYFQNEAQLEKSRLLSDRFSAERPKGSFSTLEIQRTEQGDSAMYLCASSSVGGAFFGQGTRLTVV.

This clone appeared a few times. The CDR3 nucleotides are TGCGCCAGCAGCTCGACTAGCGGGTTATACAATGAGCAGTTCTTC. The encoded protein is CASSSTSGLYNEQFF. This chain joins TRBV5-1 and TRBJ2-1, with 10 bases lining up with TRBD2. V trimming: 3 bases; J trimming: 4 bases; junction bases outside the gene matches: 4. The germline V gene has CDR1 SGHRS and CDR2 YFSETQ. CDR3 length equals 15 residues.

The J gene is TRBJ1-3, the V gene TRBV5-1; tentative D call: TRBD1 (6 bases). Germline V gives CDR1 SGHRS, CDR2 YFSETQ. This CDR3 has 17 amino acids. Trimming stripped 0 bases from V and 4 bases from J, with 17 bases between. CDR3 coding DNA: TGCGCCAGCAGCTTGGGCCTGGGGGCCATGGACGGAAACACCATATATTTT. Translation gives CASSLGLGAMDGNTIYF.

The J gene is TRBJ1-3, the V gene TRBV18, with no clear D. From germline, CDR1 is KGHSH and CDR2 LQKENI. This CDR3 is 14 amino acids long. V gave up 4 bases and J gave up 0 bases, with 7 bases separating them. This chain's CDR3 is CASSQDYSGNTIYF. CDR3 nucleotide sequence: TGTGCCAGCTCACAAGACTACTCTGGAAACACCATATATTTT.

This clone showed up just once. V usage is TRBV7-8 and J usage is TRBJ1-2; 12 bases match TRBD1. The ends lost 6 bases at V and 8 bases at J; junction bases unmatched: 13. The CDR3 loop spans 16 amino acids. Germline V lookup: CDR1 SGHVS, CDR2 FQNEAQ. The CDR3 bases are TGTGCCAGCAGACATTCCTCCGGGACAGGGGGCGGCGGCTACACCTTC. As protein: CASRHSSGTGGGGYTF.

CDR3 DNA sequence: TGTGCCAGCAGCCGGACTGCTTTGTCCGGGGAGCTGTTTTTT. Translated: CASSRTALSGELFF. The chain joins TRBV7-2 to TRBJ2-2; TRBD2 might be the D (5 bases). The ends were cut back, 5 bases at V and 6 bases at J, with 13 bases in the middle. CDR1 is SGHTA and CDR2 is FQGNSA in the germline V gene. The CDR3 spans 14 residues.

The genes are TRBV7-3 and TRBJ2-2, with D unresolved. This CDR3 contains 15 residues. The ends were cut back, 1 base at V and 4 bases at J, with 10 bases in the middle. Germline CDR1 is SGHTA and CDR2 is FQGTGA. CDR3 in amino acids: CASSLNPVFTGELFF. CDR3 DNA: TGTGCCAGCAGCTTAAATCCAGTATTCACCGGGGAGCTGTTTTTT.

The rearrangement uses TRBV9 and TRBJ2-3, with TRBD2 matching over 10 bases. Germline trimming cut 0 bases from V and 0 bases from J; bases unmatched to any gene: 1. Per the germline V gene, CDR1 is SGDLS and CDR2 is YYNGEE. CDR3 size: 16 residues. CDR3 in amino acids: CASSVGAGGSTDTQYF. The CDR3 bases are TGTGCCAGCAGCGTAGGAGCGGGGGGGAGCACAGATACGCAGTATTTT.

The gene calls are TRBV7-9 and TRBJ1-1; D uncertain. Trimming cost V 1 base and J 6 bases, with 9 bases left between them. The CDR3 totals 13 residues. Germline lookup yields CDR1 SEHNR and CDR2 FQNEAQ (reference sequence). The CDR3 reads CASSLGQVPEAFF. CDR3 in DNA: TGTGCCAGCAGCTTAGGGCAGGTTCCTGAAGCTTTCTTT.

The chain employs TRBV28 and TRBJ2-1; a weak D match, TRBD2 (5 bases). The CDR3 length is 14 residues. CDR1 MDHEN and CDR2 SYDVKM come from the germline V gene. V gave up 6 bases and J gave up 9 bases, with 18 bases separating them. The CDR3 is CASSPPGILFEQFF. Here the CDR3 DNA reads TGTGCCAGCAGCCCACCCGGGATACTATTTGAGCAGTTCTTC.

The rearrangement uses TRBV7-2 and TRBJ1-1; 8 positions agree with TRBD1. The V gene's germline CDR1 is SGHTA and CDR2 FQGNSA. The length of the CDR3 is 16 residues. The ends lost 5 bases at V and 1 base at J; junction bases unmatched: 9. CDR3 sequence reads: CASSPGQGTWNTEAFF. In nucleotides, the CDR3 is TGTGCCAGCAGCCCTGGACAGGGAACCTGGAACACTGAAGCTTTCTTT. Filled out from reference TRBV7-2 and TRBJ1-1, the complete variable domain reads GAGVSQSPSNKVTEKGKDVELRCDPISGHTALYWYRQSLGQGLEFLIYFQGNSAPDKSGLPSDRFSAERTGGSVSTLTIQRTQQEDSAVYLCASSPGQGTWNTEAFFGQGTRLTVV.

This chain joins TRBV19 and TRBJ1-3; D is unclear. Trimming took off 3 bases at V and 2 bases at J, with 8 bases between the two ends. The CDR3 length is 14 residues. Germline CDR1 reads LNHDA; CDR2 reads SQIVND (reference sequence). The CDR3 reads CASSIGQPGNTIYF. In nucleotides, the CDR3 is TGTGCCAGTAGTATTGGGCAGCCTGGAAACACCATATATTTT.

This sequence joins TRBV7-8 and TRBJ2-1; TRBD1 is a possible D gene (6 bases). The CDR3 extends over 17 amino acids. Per the germline V gene, CDR1 is SGHVS and CDR2 is FQNEAQ. Trimming took off 1 base at V and 8 bases at J, with 21 bases between the two ends. CDR3 protein: CASSLGQGRGRFDEQFF. The DNA of the CDR3 is TGTGCCAGCAGCTTAGGCCAGGGCAGGGGTCGTTTTGATGAGCAGTTCTTC.

The chain carries TRBV28 and TRBJ2-5; D is ambiguous. V dropped 8 bases and J dropped 2 bases, with 6 bases sitting between them. The CDR3 is 11 amino acids. Germline V lookup: CDR1 MDHEN, CDR2 SYDVKM. The CDR3 protein is CASLRQETQYF. The CDR3 bases are TGTGCCAGCTTGAGGCAAGAGACCCAGTACTTC.

The J gene is TRBJ2-2, the V gene TRBV28; D is unresolved. Germline CDR1 MDHEN, CDR2 SYDVKM. This CDR3 has 13 residues. The V and J ends lost 5 bases and 0 bases respectively, with 4 bases between them. The CDR3 region is CASSTANTGELFF. The CDR3 bases are TGTGCCAGCAGTACAGCGAACACCGGGGAGCTGTTTTTT.

The gene calls are TRBV10-1 and TRBJ1-1; 9 nucleotides line up with TRBD1. From germline, CDR1 is WNHNN and CDR2 SYGVQD (reference sequence). The V segment lost 11 bases and the J segment 1 base; nucleotides outside the gene matches: 14. CDR3 size: 16 residues. CDR3 bases: TGCGCCCGACGACCGGGACAGGGTTATCCGAACACTGAAGCTTTCTTT. The encoded protein is CARRPGQGYPNTEAFF.

V gene TRBV5-1 combines with J gene TRBJ2-7, with 8 bases matching TRBD1. Per the germline V gene, CDR1 is SGHRS and CDR2 is YFSETQ. J lost 6 bases, V lost 4 bases, and 9 bases had no gene match. The CDR3 loop spans 14 amino acids. The CDR3 region has the DNA TGCGCCAGCAGCATAGCAAGAGGACAGGGCGAGCAGTACTTC. Protein: CASSIARGQGEQYF.